The clone carrying this T cell receptor beta chain occurred many times. What it recognizes is unknown. The data are from a study of CD8 T cells in ankylosing spondylitis. Study-wide points: One TCR beta motif, made up of roughly 8 highly homologous variants, appeared characteristic of ankylosing spondylitis blood. Certain motif variants had earlier been reported in reactive arthritis synovial fluid and blood. It was reported that disease-linked clones were significantly enriched in matched ankylosing spondylitis synovial fluid.

Quantitative 5'-RACE with molecular barcodes generated TCR beta libraries. A single record per CDR3 protein comes from TCRdb applying MiXCR to the 5' RACE reads. The sample lists roughly 220,000 distinct CDR3 sequences; under 12% were seen once. CDR1 SGHRS and CDR2 YFSETQ come from the germline V gene. The V gene lost 0 bases and the J gene lost 12 bases, with 12 bases spanning the gap. This CDR3 is built from 12 residues. Sequencing was carried out using blood, either unsorted or a sorted T cell fraction (not recorded which). The chain is built from TRBV5-1 and TRBJ1-2; D is undetermined. The sequence was obtained from a male donor with ankylosing spondylitis or in good health (not recorded which). Here the CDR3 reads CASSLGEVGNTF. The CDR3 DNA is TGCGCCAGCAGCTTGGGCGAAGTAGGGAACACCTTC.